The rows below give T cell receptor beta chains drawn from one sample of a study of blood T cells in healthy people across ages. TCRdb itself ran the 5' RACE reads through MiXCR, one entry per CDR3 protein. Of some 850,000 distinct CDR3 sequences detected, roughly 25% appear once; the ten largest clones hold roughly 3.1%. The sample was also reused in another study, on T cells of mothers and their children.

The sample comprised blood. Source of these receptors: a boy aged 5 to 17 in good health. CDR3s include the opening cysteine and the closing phenylalanine or tryptophan. A D gene is named only where the DNA matches it firmly. Clone size is stated in some rows and not others, as once, few, many or a class when expanded.

V,D,size,J,CDR3,DNA
TRBV12-3/TRBV12-4,.,few,TRBJ2-7,CASRMTGGDEQYF,TGTGCCAGCAGAATGACAGGAGGGGACGAGCAGTACTTC
TRBV9,TRBD2,few,TRBJ2-1,CASSVGPGLAGNEQFF,TGTGCCAGCAGCGTTGGGCCGGGACTAGCGGGCAATGAGCAGTTCTTC
TRBV12-3/TRBV12-4,.,.,TRBJ1-5,CASSLTMDQPQHF,TGTGCCAGCAGTCTCACCATGGATCAGCCCCAGCATTTT
TRBV4-1,.,few,TRBJ1-2,CASRSPGANYGYTF,TGCGCCAGCAGATCTCCCGGGGCCAACTATGGCTACACCTTC
TRBV6-2/TRBV6-3,.,few,TRBJ2-7,CASSYSWGSYEQYF,TGTGCCAGCAGTTACTCGTGGGGCTCCTACGAGCAGTACTTC
TRBV7-3,.,many,TRBJ2-2,CASSSGTNTGELFF,TGTGCCAGCAGCTCAGGGACGAACACCGGGGAGCTGTTTTTT
TRBV6-6,.,.,TRBJ2-5,CASSYASELSPFF,TGTGCCAGCAGTTACGCTAGCGAACTTTCTCCGTTCTTC
TRBV3-1,TRBD1,.,TRBJ1-2,CASSQGDRGFGYTF,TGTGCCAGCAGCCAAGGGGACAGGGGTTTTGGCTACACCTTC
TRBV3-1,TRBD2,few,TRBJ2-5,CASSATSVETQYF,TGTGCCAGCAGCGCGACTAGCGTTGAGACCCAGTACTTC
TRBV15,TRBD2,.,TRBJ2-1,CATSRGGLAGPPDKNEQFF,TGCGCCACCAGCAGGGGAGGGCTAGCGGGTCCTCCAGATAAGAATGAGCAGTTCTTC
TRBV9,TRBD1,few,TRBJ2-1,CASSLRQGRGFYNEQFF,TGTGCCAGCAGCCTCCGACAGGGACGGGGTTTCTACAATGAGCAGTTCTTC
TRBV7-6,TRBD1,many,TRBJ1-4,CASSSGGGREKLFF,TGTGCCAGCAGCTCAGGGGGGGGAAGAGAAAAACTGTTTTTT
TRBV5-1,.,.,TRBJ2-5,CASKLGLEQETQYF,TGCGCCAGCAAACTGGGACTGGAACAAGAGACCCAGTACTTC
TRBV18,.,.,TRBJ2-5,CASSPREAGGETQYF,TGTGCCAGCTCACCACGAGAAGCCGGAGGCGAGACCCAGTACTTC
TRBV5-5,.,.,TRBJ2-7,CASSLGGAEVYEQYF,TGTGCCAGCAGCTTAGGGGGGGCTGAAGTTTACGAGCAGTACTTC
TRBV6-2/TRBV6-3,.,many,TRBJ2-1,CASAPEQGEGFF,TGTGCCAGCGCACCTGAACAGGGCGAAGGGTTCTTC
TRBV24-1,.,.,TRBJ2-5,CATSAPGVVETQYF,TGTGCCACCAGTGCCCCGGGGGTTGTAGAGACCCAGTACTTC
TRBV20-1,.,.,TRBJ2-5,CSATEPGETQYF,TGCAGTGCTACGGAACCCGGGGAGACCCAGTACTTC
TRBV12-3/TRBV12-4,.,.,TRBJ2-7,CASTQTPGSYEQYF,TGTGCCAGCACCCAAACCCCAGGGAGCTACGAGCAGTACTTC
TRBV12-3/TRBV12-4,TRBD1,few,TRBJ1-6,CASSLRDSLYSPLHF,TGTGCCAGCAGTTTGAGGGACAGTCTCTATTCACCCCTCCACTTT
TRBV12-3/TRBV12-4,.,few,TRBJ1-2,CASSSTGSYLYGYTF,TGTGCCAGCAGTTCGACAGGAAGCTACCTCTATGGCTACACCTTC